This record covers a single T cell receptor beta chain. Its antigen has not been determined. Base qualities are not recorded, but no much larger clone differs from it by a single base. The immunoSEQ Assay, a bias-controlled multiplex PCR, was used to amplify TCRbeta CDR3 regions from genomic DNA. As for the original processing: The number of nucleated cells in each sample was estimated by amplification of reference gene primers within the assay. Sequence reads were collapsed and filtered to measure the absolute abundance of every unique TCRbeta CDR3 rearrangement. Productive Simpson clonality was computed per sample as the square root of Simpson's diversity index over productive rearrangements. As stored in TCRdb, this immuneACCESS dataset retains in-frame rearrangements with V and J assigned. A fraction of the clones does not appear; measured against another copy, unresolved V genes explain less than half of the discrepancy, and the remainder lacks a known reason. D and trimming were read from the DNA, whereas the V and J calls and clone size are those reported in that table. Here the sample has roughly 200,000 clones; 86% occur a single time. The ten largest make up about 3.1% of the sample.

In the prospective study, participants were about 18 to 95 years old, resided in around 25 geographic areas of the United States, and were enrolled through a virtual design. In the prospective study, cohorts were assigned on the basis of participant-reported clinical history obtained from a screening survey and a study questionnaire. Mobile phlebotomists in the prospective study collected whole blood, serum and a nasopharyngeal or oropharyngeal swab from every participant. Participants in the prospective study had the option to provide additional blood draws and questionnaires over an approximately 2-month period. Prospective study blood samples were shipped either frozen or at room temperature before DNA extraction. The data are from a study of blood T cell repertoires in COVID-19 (dated by TCRdb to 2020 to 2021). Background for the entire study: Recovered participants in ImmuneRACE Cohort 3 were defined by two consecutive negative NP/OP PCR tests, clearance by a healthcare professional, or resolution of symptoms. The collaborator samples originated in the United States, Italy and Spain and spanned the acute and convalescent phases of COVID-19. The material from the prospective study consisted of cDNA or gDNA derived from T cells, B-cell-depleted T cells, or PBMCs. The dataset comprised deeply sampled blood TCRbeta repertoires from subjects exposed to, actively infected with, or recovered from COVID-19. The repertoires were released in a freely available public database meant as a resource for research on the immune response to SARS-CoV-2. Samples were obtained from the ongoing ImmuneRACE study (first 160 participants) and from 1,254 subjects provided by 6 global collaborators. Nearly every sample came with metadata listing a de-identified subject ID, COVID-19 status, age in years and sex. Where HLA class I and class II types were available, the types were taken from metadata supplied by the sample provider, not from assay-based typing.

A distance of 6 bases separates the germline ends of V and J, which lose 3 bases and 0 bases respectively. CDR1 MGHRA and CDR2 YSYEKL are derived from the germline V gene. The CDR3 goes from the cysteine to the phenylalanine over 14 residues. The only DNA kept is the CDR3, 42 bases in frame from the first base. The full study reports these points: Clinical and demographic metadata were provided uncurated, with the amount varying by source and participant.

The sequence joins TRBV4-1 to TRBJ1-5; the D gene assignment is ambiguous. The clonotype was recovered from a woman aged 45-65 years in a cohort exposed to, infected with or recovered from COVID-19 (not recorded which). The sequenced sample was PBMCs or T cells enriched from blood (not recorded which). CDR3 reads: CASSQSNSNQPQHF. The base sequence is TGCGCCAGCAGCCAGAGCAATAGCAATCAGCCCCAGCATTTT.